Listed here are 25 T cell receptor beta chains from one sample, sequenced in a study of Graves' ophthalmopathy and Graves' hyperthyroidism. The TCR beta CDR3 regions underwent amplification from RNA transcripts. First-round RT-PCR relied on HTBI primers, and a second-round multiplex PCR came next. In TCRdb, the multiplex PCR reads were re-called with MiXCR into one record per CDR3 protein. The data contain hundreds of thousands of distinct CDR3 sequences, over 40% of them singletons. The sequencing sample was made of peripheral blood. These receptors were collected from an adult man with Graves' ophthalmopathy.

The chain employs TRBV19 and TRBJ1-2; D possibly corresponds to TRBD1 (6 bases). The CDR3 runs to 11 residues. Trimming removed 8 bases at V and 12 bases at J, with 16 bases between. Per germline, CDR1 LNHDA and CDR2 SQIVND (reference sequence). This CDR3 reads CASLDAGTNTF. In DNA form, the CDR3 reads TGTGCCAGTCTCGACGCCGGGACAAACACCTTC.

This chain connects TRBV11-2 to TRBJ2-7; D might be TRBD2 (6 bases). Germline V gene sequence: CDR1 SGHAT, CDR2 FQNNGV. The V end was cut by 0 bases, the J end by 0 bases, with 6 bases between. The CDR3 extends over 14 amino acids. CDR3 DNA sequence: TGTGCCAGCAGCTTAGAGGGACTCTCCTACGAGCAGTACTTC. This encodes CASSLEGLSYEQYF.

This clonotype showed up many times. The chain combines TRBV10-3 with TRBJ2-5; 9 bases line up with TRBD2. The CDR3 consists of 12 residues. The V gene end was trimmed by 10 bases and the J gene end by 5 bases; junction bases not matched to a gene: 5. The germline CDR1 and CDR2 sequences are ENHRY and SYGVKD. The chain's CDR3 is CASKAGGETQYF. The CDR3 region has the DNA TGTGCCAGCAAGGCGGGAGGGGAGACCCAGTACTTC.

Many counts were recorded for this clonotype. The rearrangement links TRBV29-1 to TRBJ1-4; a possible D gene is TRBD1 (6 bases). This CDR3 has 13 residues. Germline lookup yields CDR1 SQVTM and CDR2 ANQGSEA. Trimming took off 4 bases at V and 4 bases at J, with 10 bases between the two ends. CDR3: CSVADRFNEKLFF. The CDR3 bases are TGCAGCGTTGCCGACAGGTTTAATGAAAAACTGTTTTTT.

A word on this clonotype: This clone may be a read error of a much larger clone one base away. This CDR3 is CASSLAGHNTGELVF. For the CDR3, the DNA is TGTGCCAGCAGCTTAGCGGGACATAACACCGGGGAGCTGGTTTTT. This chain connects TRBV11-1 to TRBJ2-2; D is possibly TRBD1 (6 bases). The CDR3 has 15 amino acids. CDR1 is SGHAT and CDR2 is FQDESV in the germline V gene (reference sequence). Looking up the rest from reference TRBV11-1 and TRBJ2-2 gives the full variable domain: EAEVAQSPRYKITEKSQAVAFWCDPISGHATLYWYRQILGQGPELLVQFQDESVVDDSQLPKDRFSAERLKGVDSTLKIQPAELGDSAMYLCASSLAGHNTGELVFGEGSRLTVL.

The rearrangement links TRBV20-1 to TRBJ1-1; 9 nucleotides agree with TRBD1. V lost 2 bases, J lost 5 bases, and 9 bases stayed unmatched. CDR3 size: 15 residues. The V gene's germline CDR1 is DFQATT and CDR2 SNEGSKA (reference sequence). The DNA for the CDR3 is TGCAGTGCTAGAAGCGGGGACAGGGTCGGGACTGAAGCTTTCTTT. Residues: CSARSGDRVGTEAFF.

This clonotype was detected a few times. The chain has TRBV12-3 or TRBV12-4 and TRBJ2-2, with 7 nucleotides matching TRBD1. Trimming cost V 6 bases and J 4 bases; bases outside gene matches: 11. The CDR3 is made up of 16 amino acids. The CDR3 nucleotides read TGTGCCAGCAGACCGAACAGGGGTGGTTTCACCGGGGAGCTGTTTTTT. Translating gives CASRPNRGGFTGELFF.

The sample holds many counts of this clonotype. The CDR3 reads CASSPGRFGDEQYF. The CDR3 bases are TGCGCCAGCAGCCCCGGGCGGTTCGGCGACGAGCAGTACTTC. The genes are TRBV5-1 and TRBJ2-7; D is uncertain. The CDR3 extends over 14 amino acids. Germline-derived CDR1 and CDR2 are SGHRS and YFSETQ. V lost 4 bases and J 5 bases, leaving 16 bases between the germline ends.

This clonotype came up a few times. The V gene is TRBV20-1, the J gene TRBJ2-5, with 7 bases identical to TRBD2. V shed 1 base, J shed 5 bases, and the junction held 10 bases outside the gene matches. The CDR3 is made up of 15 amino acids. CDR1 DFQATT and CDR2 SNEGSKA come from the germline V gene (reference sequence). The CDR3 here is CSARVGLAGFETQYF. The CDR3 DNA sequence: TGCAGTGCTAGAGTAGGGTTAGCGGGCTTTGAGACCCAGTACTTC.

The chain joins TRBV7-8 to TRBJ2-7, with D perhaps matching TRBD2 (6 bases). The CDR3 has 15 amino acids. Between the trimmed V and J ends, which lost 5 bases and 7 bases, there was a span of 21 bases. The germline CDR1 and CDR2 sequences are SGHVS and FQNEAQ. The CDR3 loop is CASSPRRDGAGEQYF. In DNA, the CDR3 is TGTGCCAGCAGCCCTCGCCGGGACGGCGCGGGGGAGCAGTACTTC.

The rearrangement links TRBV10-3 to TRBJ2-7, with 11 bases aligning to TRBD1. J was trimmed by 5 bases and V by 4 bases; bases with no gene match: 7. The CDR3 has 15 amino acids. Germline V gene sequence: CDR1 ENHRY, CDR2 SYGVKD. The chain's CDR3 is CAISAPGQGEDEQYF. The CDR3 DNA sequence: TGTGCCATCAGTGCCCCGGGACAGGGGGAGGACGAGCAGTACTTC.

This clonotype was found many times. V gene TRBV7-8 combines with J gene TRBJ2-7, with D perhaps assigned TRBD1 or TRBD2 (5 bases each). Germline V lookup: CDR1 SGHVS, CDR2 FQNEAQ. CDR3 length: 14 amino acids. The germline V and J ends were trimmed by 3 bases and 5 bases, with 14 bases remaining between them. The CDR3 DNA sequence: TGTGCCAGCAGCTTCCTCAGGGAGAAGAACGAGCAGTACTTC. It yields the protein CASSFLREKNEQYF.

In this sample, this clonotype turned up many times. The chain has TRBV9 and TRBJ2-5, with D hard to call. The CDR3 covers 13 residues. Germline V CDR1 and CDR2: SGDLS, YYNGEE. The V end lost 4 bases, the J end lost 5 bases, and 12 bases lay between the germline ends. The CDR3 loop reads CASSTNSRETQYF. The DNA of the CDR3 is TGTGCCAGCAGCACCAACAGCCGTGAGACCCAGTACTTC.

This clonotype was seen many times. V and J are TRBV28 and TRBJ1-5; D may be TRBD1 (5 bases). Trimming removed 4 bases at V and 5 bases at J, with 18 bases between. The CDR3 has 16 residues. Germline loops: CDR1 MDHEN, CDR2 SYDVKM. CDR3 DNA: TGTGCCAGCAGTTCAGACTTCAGGGTCAGGGATCAGCCCCAGCATTTT. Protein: CASSSDFRVRDQPQHF. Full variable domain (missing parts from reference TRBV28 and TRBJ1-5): DVKVTQSSRYLVKRTGEKVFLECVQDMDHENMFWYRQDPGLGLRLIYFSYDVKMKEKGDIPEGYSVSREKKERFSLILESASTNQTSMYLCASSSDFRVRDQPQHFGDGTRLSIL.

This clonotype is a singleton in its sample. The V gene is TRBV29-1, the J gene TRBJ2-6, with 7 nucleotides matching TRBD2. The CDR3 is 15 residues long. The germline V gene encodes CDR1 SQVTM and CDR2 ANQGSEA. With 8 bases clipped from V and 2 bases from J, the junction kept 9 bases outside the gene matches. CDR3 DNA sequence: TGCAGCCTGTTGGCGGGGGAGGCTGGGGCCAACGTCCTGACTTTC. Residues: CSLLAGEAGANVLTF.

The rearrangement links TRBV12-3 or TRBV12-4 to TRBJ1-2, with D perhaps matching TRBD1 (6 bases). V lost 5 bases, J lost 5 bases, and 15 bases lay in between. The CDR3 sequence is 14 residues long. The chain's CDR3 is CASSRSGGAYGYTF. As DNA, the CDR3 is TGTGCCAGCAGTCGAAGCGGGGGGGCGTATGGCTACACCTTC.

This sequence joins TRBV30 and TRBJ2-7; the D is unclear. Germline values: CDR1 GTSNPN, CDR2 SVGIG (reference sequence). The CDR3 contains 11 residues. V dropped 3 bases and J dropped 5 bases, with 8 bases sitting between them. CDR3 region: CAWSRLDEQYV. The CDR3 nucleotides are TGTGCCTGGAGCCGACTGGACGAGCAGTACGTC.

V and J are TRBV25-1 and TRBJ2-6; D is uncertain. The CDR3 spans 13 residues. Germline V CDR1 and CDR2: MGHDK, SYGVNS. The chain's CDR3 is CASPTAGANVLTF. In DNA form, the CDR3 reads TGTGCTAGTCCTACAGCTGGGGCCAACGTCCTGACTTTC.

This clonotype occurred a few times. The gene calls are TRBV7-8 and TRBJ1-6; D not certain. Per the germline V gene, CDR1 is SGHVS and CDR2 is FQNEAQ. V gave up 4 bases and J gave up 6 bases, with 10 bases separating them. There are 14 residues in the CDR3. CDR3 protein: CASSSGLTNSPLHF. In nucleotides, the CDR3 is TGTGCCAGCAGCTCCGGGTTGACTAATTCACCCCTCCACTTT.

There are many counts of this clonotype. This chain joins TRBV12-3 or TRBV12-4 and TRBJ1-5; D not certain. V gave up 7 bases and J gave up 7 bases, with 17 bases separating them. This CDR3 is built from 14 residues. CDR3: CASTQGNRAQPQHF. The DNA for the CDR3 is TGTGCCAGCACCCAAGGAAACAGAGCCCAGCCCCAGCATTTT.

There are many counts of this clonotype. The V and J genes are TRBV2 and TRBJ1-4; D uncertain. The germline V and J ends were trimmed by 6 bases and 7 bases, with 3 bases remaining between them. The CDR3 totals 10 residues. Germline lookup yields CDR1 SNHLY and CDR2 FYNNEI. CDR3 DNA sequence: TGTGCCAGCAGAGGTGAAAAACTGTTTTTT. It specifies CASRGEKLFF.

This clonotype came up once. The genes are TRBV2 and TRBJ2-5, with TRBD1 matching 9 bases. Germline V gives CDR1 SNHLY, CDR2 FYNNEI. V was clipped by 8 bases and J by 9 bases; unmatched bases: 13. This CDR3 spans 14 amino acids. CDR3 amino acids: CASRWTGASQPQYF. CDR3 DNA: TGTGCCAGCCGATGGACAGGGGCAAGTCAGCCCCAGTACTTC.

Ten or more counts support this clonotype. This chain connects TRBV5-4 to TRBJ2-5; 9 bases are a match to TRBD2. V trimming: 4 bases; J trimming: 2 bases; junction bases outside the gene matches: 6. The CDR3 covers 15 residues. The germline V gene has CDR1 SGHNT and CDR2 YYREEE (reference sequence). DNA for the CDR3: TGTGCCAGCAGCCTGCGACTAGCGGAACAAGAGACCCAGTACTTC. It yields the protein CASSLRLAEQETQYF.

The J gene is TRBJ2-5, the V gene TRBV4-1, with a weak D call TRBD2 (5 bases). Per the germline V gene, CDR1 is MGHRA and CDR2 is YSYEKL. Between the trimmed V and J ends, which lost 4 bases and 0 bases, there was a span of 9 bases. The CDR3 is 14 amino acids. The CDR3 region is CASSPPGNQETQYF. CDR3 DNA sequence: TGCGCCAGCAGCCCGCCGGGAAACCAAGAGACCCAGTACTTC.

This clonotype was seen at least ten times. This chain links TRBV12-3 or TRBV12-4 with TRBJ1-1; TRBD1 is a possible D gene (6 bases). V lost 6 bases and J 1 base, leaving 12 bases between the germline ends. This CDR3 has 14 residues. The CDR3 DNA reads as TGTGCCAGCAGACCGTACAGGGAGAACACTGAAGCTTTCTTT. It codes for CASRPYRENTEAFF.